This T cell receptor (beta chain) appears in the sequencing data of a study of follicular helper T cells after annual influenza vaccination. Study at large: Sampling occurred days 0, 7 and 28 after each influenza vaccination.

Time point here: 2013-2014 season, 7 days after vaccination. Community-dwelling subjects without influenza vaccination in the prior 6 months were enrolled. Blood volume per time point ranged from about 40 to 100 mL. Using immunoSEQ multiplex PCR, the repertoire was profiled, and TCRdb retains in-frame clones only, with some absent. The profile shows about 9,900 clones, about 80% of them singletons. The source was CXCR5- memory CD4+ T cells sorted from blood, collected 7 days after influenza vaccination. This clonotype was obtained from an adult who received the influenza vaccine.

The CDR3 loop reads CASSLGLAVYNEQFF. The CDR3 DNA reads TGTGCCAGCAGCTTAGGTTTAGCGGTTTACAATGAGCAGTTCTTC. J is TRBJ2-1 and V is TRBV7-2; D perhaps matches TRBD2 (6 bases). The V end was cut by 1 base, the J end by 4 bases, with 11 bases between. CDR3 length equals 15 residues. Germline values: CDR1 SGHTA, CDR2 FQGNSA.